What follows are 23 T cell receptor beta chains derived from one specimen sequenced in a study of cytomegalovirus exposure and HLA in healthy donors. 13 Jbeta primers and 60 Vbeta primers were used for the PCR. Data came from immunoSEQ multiplex PCR; TCRdb stores just in-frame clones and leaves some out. Of some 240,000 clones in the sample, about 93% were seen once. The sequencing input was PBMCs. All receptors come from a girl aged 2-10 years in good health and CMV-seronegative.

The chain is built from TRBV7-9 and TRBJ2-7, with unresolved D. This CDR3 has 14 residues. Per germline, CDR1 SEHNR and CDR2 FQNEAQ (reference sequence). V lost 8 bases to trimming and J lost 3 bases, with 17 bases between them. In nucleotides, the CDR3 is TGTGCCAGCTCCGCCTCGACTGGTTTCTACGAGCAGTACTTC. Encoded protein: CASSASTGFYEQYF.

The rearrangement uses TRBV5-1 and TRBJ1-1; weak D call: TRBD1 (6 bases). V shed 4 bases and J shed 0 bases, with 13 bases lying between them. CDR3 length: 15 residues. CDR1 SGHRS and CDR2 YFSETQ come from the germline V gene. The CDR3 here is CASSQEGGVNTEAFF. The CDR3 region has the DNA TGCGCCAGCAGCCAAGAAGGGGGGGTGAACACTGAAGCTTTCTTT.

The V gene is TRBV6-5, the J gene TRBJ1-4, with a possible D match to TRBD1 (5 bases). The germline gives CDR1 MNHEY, CDR2 SVGAGI. Trimming left V 0 bases short and J 5 bases short, with 10 bases between. This CDR3 spans 15 amino acids. This chain's CDR3 is CASSYSGGGNEKLFF. The CDR3 region has the DNA TGTGCCAGCAGTTACTCGGGGGGAGGAAATGAAAAACTGTTTTTT.

The chain recombines TRBV18 with TRBJ2-3; D gene unclear. Trimming shortened V by 4 bases and J by 0 bases, and 14 bases separated the two germline ends. CDR1 and CDR2 from the germline V gene are KGHSH and LQKENI. This CDR3 is built from 16 residues. The CDR3 loop is CASSLTLDLSTDTQYF. The CDR3 nucleotides read TGTGCCAGCTCACTGACTTTAGATCTTAGCACAGATACGCAGTATTTT. The complete variable domain, with remaining parts taken from reference TRBV18 and TRBJ2-3, reads NAGVMQNPRHLVRRRGQEARLRCSPMKGHSHVYWYRQLPEEGLKFMVYLQKENIIDESGMPKERFSAEFPKEGPSILRIQQVVRGDSAAYFCASSLTLDLSTDTQYFGPGTRLTVL.

J is TRBJ1-1 and V is TRBV28; 7 bases are a match to TRBD1. CDR3 length: 16 amino acids. CDR1 and CDR2 from the germline V gene are MDHEN and SYDVKM. After removal of 4 bases from V and 0 bases from J, the junction contained 8 bases not matched to a gene. CDR3: CASSSHWTGMNTEAFF. In DNA form, the CDR3 reads TGTGCCAGCAGTTCTCATTGGACAGGAATGAACACTGAAGCTTTCTTT.

The CDR3 loop is CASRGTGGTDTQYF. The CDR3 DNA is TGTGCCAGCAGGGGGACAGGCGGGACAGATACGCAGTATTTT. The chain couples TRBV27 to TRBJ2-3; 8 nucleotides align to TRBD1. CDR3 size: 14 residues. J lost 3 bases, V lost 6 bases, and 5 bases had no gene match. Germline-derived CDR1 and CDR2 are MNHEY and SMNVEV (reference sequence).

This chain joins TRBV19 and TRBJ1-5; no clear D. Trimming took 8 bases from V and 3 from J, leaving 17 bases between them. CDR1 and CDR2 (germline): LNHDA, SQIVND (reference sequence). This CDR3 is built from 15 residues. This CDR3 reads CASWSDLIPNQPQHF. The DNA of the CDR3 is TGTGCCAGTTGGTCCGACTTAATCCCCAATCAGCCCCAGCATTTT.

V usage is TRBV11-2 and J usage is TRBJ2-7, with D unresolved. V was shortened by 2 bases and J by 6 bases, with 5 bases between the two germline ends. The CDR3 has 11 amino acids. Germline V gives CDR1 SGHAT, CDR2 FQNNGV. The CDR3 protein is CASSLYGEQYF. The DNA for the CDR3 is TGTGCCAGCAGCTTATACGGCGAGCAGTACTTC.

The sample holds a few counts of this clone. V and J are TRBV2 and TRBJ2-3; TRBD2 matches at 14 bases. This CDR3 comprises 20 residues. V trimming: 4 bases; J trimming: 2 bases; junction bases outside the gene matches: 14. Germline-derived CDR1 and CDR2 are SNHLY and FYNNEI. The CDR3 region has the DNA TGTGCCAGCAGTGCTCCGGGACTAGCGGGAGACCCCCACCTCACAGATACGCAGTATTTT. This translates into CASSAPGLAGDPHLTDTQYF.

V and J are TRBV9 and TRBJ1-1, with D possibly being TRBD1 (5 bases). Trimming removed 4 bases from V and 4 bases from J, with 17 bases in between. The CDR3 contains 15 residues. From germline, CDR1 is SGDLS and CDR2 YYNGEE. CDR3 sequence: CASSPHWGGGTEAFF. In DNA, the CDR3 is TGTGCCAGCAGCCCCCATTGGGGGGGTGGCACTGAAGCTTTCTTT. The full variable domain, in which reference TRBV9 and TRBJ1-1 provide the parts outside the CDR3, is DSGVTQTPKHLITATGQRVTLRCSPRSGDLSVYWYQQSLDQGLQFLIQYYNGEERAKGNILERFSAQQFPDLHSELNLSSLELGDSALYFCASSPHWGGGTEAFFGQGTRLTVV.

With respect to this clone: At one boundary the junction diverges from the germline segment, which might be a read error. The sample contains more than one DNA sequence encoding this CDR3. The chain recombines TRBV5-6 with TRBJ2-7; 10 bases are a match to TRBD1. Germline assignment: CDR1 SGHDT and CDR2 YYEEEE. The length of the CDR3 is 15 residues. The CDR3 reads CASSVAGQGMYEQYF. The CDR3 nucleotides read TGCGCCAGCAGCGTCGCGGGACAGGGGATGTACGAGCAGTACTTC.

This clone has a handful of counts. The J gene is TRBJ2-1, the V gene TRBV7-2; the match to TRBD2 covers 12 bases. The germline V gene encodes CDR1 SGHTA and CDR2 FQGNSA. CDR3 length equals 15 residues. Trimming at V came to 4 bases and at J to 8 bases, leaving 6 bases not matched to a gene. The CDR3 coding sequence is TGTGCCAGCAGCTCAGCCGCTAGCGGGAGGGATGAGCAGTTCTTC. Protein product: CASSSAASGRDEQFF.

The chain is built from TRBV6-6 and TRBJ2-3, with a possible D match to TRBD2 (7 bases). V lost 8 bases and J lost 7, with 19 bases in between. The length of the CDR3 is 14 residues. CDR1 and CDR2 (germline): MNHNY, SVGAGI (reference sequence). In DNA, the CDR3 is TGTGCCAGCGGAGAGGCGGGGGCCCGTCATACGCAGTATTTT. It translates to CASGEAGARHTQYF.

The J gene is TRBJ1-5, the V gene TRBV15; a weak D match, TRBD1 (5 bases). Trimming removed 0 bases from V and 0 bases from J, with 18 bases in between. CDR1 is LNHNV, CDR2 YYDKDF, per germline (reference sequence). There are 19 residues in the CDR3. CDR3 region: CATSRDAGKFDFSNQPQHF. CDR3 DNA: TGTGCCACCAGCAGAGACGCAGGGAAGTTCGATTTTAGCAATCAGCCCCAGCATTTT.

The V gene is TRBV5-1, the J gene TRBJ1-4, with D maybe TRBD1 (6 bases). Trimming left V 0 bases short and J 7 bases short, with 10 bases between. Germline assignment: CDR1 SGHRS and CDR2 YFSETQ. This CDR3 contains 14 residues. The CDR3 bases are TGCGCCAGCAGCTTGGGGCAGGGGAGTGAAAAACTGTTTTTT. This translates into CASSLGQGSEKLFF.

This chain joins TRBV25-1 and TRBJ1-2, with a weak D call TRBD1 (6 bases). Between the trimmed V and J ends, which lost 6 bases and 1 base, there was a span of 9 bases. The germline V gene encodes CDR1 MGHDK and CDR2 SYGVNS. The CDR3 has 13 amino acids. CDR3 in DNA: TGTGCCAGCAGCGACAGGTTTAACTATGGCTACACCTTC. This encodes CASSDRFNYGYTF.

The chain recombines TRBV19 with TRBJ2-7; D not resolved. The V end lost 6 bases, the J end lost 6 bases, and 18 bases lay between the germline ends. Germline CDR1 is LNHDA and CDR2 is SQIVND (reference sequence). CDR3 size: 14 residues. The CDR3 protein is CASSGGIQMGEQYF. In DNA form, the CDR3 reads TGTGCCAGTAGCGGCGGCATTCAAATGGGCGAGCAGTACTTC.

The table lists this clone with a count of one. The J gene is TRBJ2-2, the V gene TRBV11-2; TRBD2 matches 7 bases. The germline CDR1 and CDR2 sequences are SGHAT and FQNNGV. V lost 6 bases and J lost 7; bases outside the gene matches: 8. This CDR3 is built from 14 residues. CDR3: CASRASGGVGELFF. CDR3 DNA sequence: TGTGCCAGCAGGGCCTCTGGGGGGGTCGGGGAGCTGTTTTTT.

The gene calls are TRBV29-1 and TRBJ1-5, with no clear D. This CDR3 is built from 13 residues. Germline assignment: CDR1 SQVTM and CDR2 ANQGSEA. V dropped 4 bases and J dropped 1 base, with 8 bases sitting between them. The CDR3 DNA reads as TGCAGCGTTGTCCCGGGGAGCAATCAGCCCCAGCATTTT. Its translation is CSVVPGSNQPQHF.

The chain couples TRBV5-6 to TRBJ1-1, with D unclear. Trimming cost V 1 base and J 0 bases, with 7 bases left between them. Looked up from germline, CDR1 is SGHDT and CDR2 is YYEEEE. The CDR3 runs 14 residues. The DNA of the CDR3 is TGTGCCAGCAGCTTGAGACAACTGAACACTGAAGCTTTCTTT. Translating it yields CASSLRQLNTEAFF.

This clone occurred once. The J gene is TRBJ2-1, the V gene TRBV14; 15 bases line up with TRBD2. With 3 bases clipped from V and 13 bases from J, the junction kept 7 bases outside the gene matches. The CDR3 length is 15 residues. Germline CDR1 is SGHDN and CDR2 is FVKESK. The DNA for the CDR3 is TGTGCCAGCAGCCACGTCGGACTAGCGGGGGGGAATCAGTTCTTC. It yields the protein CASSHVGLAGGNQFF.

This clone was detected a few times. The CDR3 DNA reads TGTGCCAGCAGTGAAATTTTCGGGACTTCTTACAATGAGCAGTTCTTC. Its protein is CASSEIFGTSYNEQFF. The rearrangement uses TRBV6-1 and TRBJ2-1; maybe TRBD2 (6 bases). With 2 bases removed from V and 4 bases from J, the gap between germline ends came to 15 bases. CDR3 length equals 16 residues. The germline V gene encodes CDR1 MNHNS and CDR2 SASEGT.

In its sample, this clone was seen a few times. The gene calls are TRBV2 and TRBJ1-1, with unresolved D. The CDR3 contains 12 residues. V was clipped by 2 bases and J by 6 bases, with 7 bases between them. Germline CDR1 reads SNHLY; CDR2 reads FYNNEI. CDR3 bases: TGTGCCAGCAGTGAAAGAGTCGCTGAAGCTTTCTTT. Amino acid sequence: CASSERVAEAFF.